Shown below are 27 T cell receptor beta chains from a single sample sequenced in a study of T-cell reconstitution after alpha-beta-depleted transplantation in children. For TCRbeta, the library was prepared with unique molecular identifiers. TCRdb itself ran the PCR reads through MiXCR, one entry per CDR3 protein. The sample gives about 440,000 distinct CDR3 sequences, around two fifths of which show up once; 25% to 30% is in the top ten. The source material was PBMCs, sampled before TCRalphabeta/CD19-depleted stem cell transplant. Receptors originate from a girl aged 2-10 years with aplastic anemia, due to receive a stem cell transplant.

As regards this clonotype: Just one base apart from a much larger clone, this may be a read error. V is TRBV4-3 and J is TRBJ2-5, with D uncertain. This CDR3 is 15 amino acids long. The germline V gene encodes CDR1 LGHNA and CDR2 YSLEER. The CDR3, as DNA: TGCGCCAGCACCCAAGAAAAATACCTTCAAGAGACCCAGTACTTC. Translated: CASTQEKYLQETQYF.

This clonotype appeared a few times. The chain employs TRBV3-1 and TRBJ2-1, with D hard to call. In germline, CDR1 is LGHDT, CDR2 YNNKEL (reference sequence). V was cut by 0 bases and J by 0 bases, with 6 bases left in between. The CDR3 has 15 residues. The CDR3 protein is CASSQEHSSYNEQFF. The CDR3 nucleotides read TGTGCCAGCAGCCAAGAACATAGCTCCTACAATGAGCAGTTCTTC.

The CDR3 nucleotides read TGTGCCAGCAGCTTAGCGCTTTCCACCGGGGAGCTGTTTTTT. Translating it yields CASSLALSTGELFF. This chain joins TRBV7-9 and TRBJ2-2; D remains ambiguous. Germline values: CDR1 SEHNR, CDR2 FQNEAQ (reference sequence). CDR3 length equals 14 residues. Trimming stripped 0 bases from V and 4 bases from J, with 6 bases between.

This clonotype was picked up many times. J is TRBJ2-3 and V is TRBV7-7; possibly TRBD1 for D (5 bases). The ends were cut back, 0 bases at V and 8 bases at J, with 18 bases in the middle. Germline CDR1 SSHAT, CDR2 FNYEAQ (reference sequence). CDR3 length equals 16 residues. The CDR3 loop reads CASSLAPTARLGTQYF. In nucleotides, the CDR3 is TGTGCCAGCAGCTTAGCGCCGACAGCCCGACTCGGTACGCAGTATTTT. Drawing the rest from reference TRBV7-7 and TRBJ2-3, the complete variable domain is GAGVSQSPRYKVTKRGQDVTLRCDPISSHATLYWYQQALGQGPEFLTYFNYEAQPDKSGLPSDRFSAERPEGSISTLTIQRTEQRDSAMYRCASSLAPTARLGTQYFGPGTRLTVL.

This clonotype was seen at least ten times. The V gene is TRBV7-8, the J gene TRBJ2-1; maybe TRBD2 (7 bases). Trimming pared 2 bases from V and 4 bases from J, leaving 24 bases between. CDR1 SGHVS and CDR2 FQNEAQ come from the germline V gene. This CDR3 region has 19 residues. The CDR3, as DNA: TGTGCCAGCAGCTTAATAGGGTCTTCGAGGGGGGGCGCTTACAATGAGCAGTTCTTC. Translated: CASSLIGSSRGGAYNEQFF.

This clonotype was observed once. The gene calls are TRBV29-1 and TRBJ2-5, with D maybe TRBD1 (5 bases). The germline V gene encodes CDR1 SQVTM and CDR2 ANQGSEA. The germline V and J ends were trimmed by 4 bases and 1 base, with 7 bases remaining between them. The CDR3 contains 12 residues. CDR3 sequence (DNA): TGCAGCGTTGCCGACAGCCAAGAGACCCAGTACTTC. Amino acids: CSVADSQETQYF.

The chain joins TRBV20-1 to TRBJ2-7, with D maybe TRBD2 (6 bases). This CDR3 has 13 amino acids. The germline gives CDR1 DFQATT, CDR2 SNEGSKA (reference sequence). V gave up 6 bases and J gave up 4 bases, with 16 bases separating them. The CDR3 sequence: CSALLGTAYEQYF. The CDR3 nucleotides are TGCAGTGCCTTGCTCGGGACTGCGTACGAGCAGTACTTC.

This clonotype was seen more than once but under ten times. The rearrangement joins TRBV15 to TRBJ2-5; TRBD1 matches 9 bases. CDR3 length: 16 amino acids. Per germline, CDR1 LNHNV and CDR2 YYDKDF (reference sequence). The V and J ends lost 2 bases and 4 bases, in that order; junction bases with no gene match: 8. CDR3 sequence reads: CATSRSGATGGETQYF. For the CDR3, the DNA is TGTGCCACCAGCAGAAGTGGGGCGACAGGGGGAGAGACCCAGTACTTC.

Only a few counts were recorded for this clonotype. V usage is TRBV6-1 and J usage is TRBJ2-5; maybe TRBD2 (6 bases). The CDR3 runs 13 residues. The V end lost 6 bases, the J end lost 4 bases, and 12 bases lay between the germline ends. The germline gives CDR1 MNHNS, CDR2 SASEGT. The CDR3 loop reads CASRRRARETQYF. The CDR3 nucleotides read TGTGCCAGCAGACGGAGGGCCAGAGAGACCCAGTACTTC.

CDR3 in amino acids: CSVVVAREVYF. The CDR3 bases are TGCAGCGTTGTTGTGGCCAGGGAAGTGTATTTT. J is TRBJ2-3 and V is TRBV29-1; possible D gene TRBD1, 5 bases. The CDR3 consists of 11 residues. Germline assignment: CDR1 SQVTM and CDR2 ANQGSEA. Trimming shortened V by 4 bases and J by 14 bases, and 16 bases separated the two germline ends.

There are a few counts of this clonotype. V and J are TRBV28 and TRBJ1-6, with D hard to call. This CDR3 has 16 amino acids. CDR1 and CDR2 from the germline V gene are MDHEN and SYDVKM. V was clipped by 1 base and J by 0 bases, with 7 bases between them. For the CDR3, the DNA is TGTGCCAGCAGTTTATACCCGAGCTCCTATAATTCACCCCTCCACTTT. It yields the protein CASSLYPSSYNSPLHF.

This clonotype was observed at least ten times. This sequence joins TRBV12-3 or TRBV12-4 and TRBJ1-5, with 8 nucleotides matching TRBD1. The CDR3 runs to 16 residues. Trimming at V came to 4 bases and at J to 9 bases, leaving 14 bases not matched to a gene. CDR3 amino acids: CASSSQTGAMGGPQHF. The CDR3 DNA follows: TGTGCCAGCAGTTCGCAGACAGGGGCGATGGGGGGGCCCCAGCATTTT.

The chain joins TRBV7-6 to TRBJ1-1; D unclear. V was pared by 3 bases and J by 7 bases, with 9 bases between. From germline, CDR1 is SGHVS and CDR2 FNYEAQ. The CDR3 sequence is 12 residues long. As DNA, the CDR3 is TGTGCCAGCAGCTTCGTTGGGCGTGAAGCTTTCTTT. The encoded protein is CASSFVGREAFF.

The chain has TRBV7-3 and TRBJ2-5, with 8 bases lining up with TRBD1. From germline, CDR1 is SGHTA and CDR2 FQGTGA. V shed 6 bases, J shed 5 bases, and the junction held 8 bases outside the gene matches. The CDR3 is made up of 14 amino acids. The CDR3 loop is CASSKSGQGETQYF. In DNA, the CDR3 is TGTGCCAGCAGTAAATCCGGACAGGGTGAGACCCAGTACTTC. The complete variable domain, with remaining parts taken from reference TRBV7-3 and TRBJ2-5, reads GAGVSQTPSNKVTEKGKYVELRCDPISGHTALYWYRQSLGQGPEFLIYFQGTGAADDSGLPNDRFFAVRPEGSVSTLKIQRTERGDSAVYLCASSKSGQGETQYFGPGTRLLVL.

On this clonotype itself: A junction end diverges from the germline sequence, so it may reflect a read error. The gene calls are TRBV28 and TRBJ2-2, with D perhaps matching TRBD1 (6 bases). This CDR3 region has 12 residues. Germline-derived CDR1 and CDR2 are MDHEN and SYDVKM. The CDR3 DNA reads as TGTGCCAGCCGTTTCAGGGGCAGGGAGCTGTTTTTT. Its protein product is CASRFRGRELFF.

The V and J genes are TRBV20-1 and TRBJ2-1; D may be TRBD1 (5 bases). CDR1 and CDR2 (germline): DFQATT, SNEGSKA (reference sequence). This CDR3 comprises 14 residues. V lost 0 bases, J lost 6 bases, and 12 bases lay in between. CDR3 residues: CSARDVGATNEQFF. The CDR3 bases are TGCAGTGCTAGAGATGTTGGGGCCACCAATGAGCAGTTCTTC.

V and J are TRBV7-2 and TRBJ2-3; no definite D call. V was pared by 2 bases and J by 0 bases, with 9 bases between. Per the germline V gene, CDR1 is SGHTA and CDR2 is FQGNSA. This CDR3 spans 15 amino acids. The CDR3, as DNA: TGTGCCAGCAGCTTACAGTATTTAAGCACAGATACGCAGTATTTT. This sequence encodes CASSLQYLSTDTQYF.

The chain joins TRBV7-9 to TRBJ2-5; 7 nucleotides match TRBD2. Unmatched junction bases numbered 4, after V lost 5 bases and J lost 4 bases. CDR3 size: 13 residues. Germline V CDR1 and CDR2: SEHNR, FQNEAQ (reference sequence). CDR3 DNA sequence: TGTGCCAGCAGCCCCAGCGGGACAGAGACCCAGTACTTC. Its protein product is CASSPSGTETQYF.

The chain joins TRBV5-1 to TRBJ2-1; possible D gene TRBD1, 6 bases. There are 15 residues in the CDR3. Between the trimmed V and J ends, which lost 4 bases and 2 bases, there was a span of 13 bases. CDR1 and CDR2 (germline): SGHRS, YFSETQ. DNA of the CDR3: TGCGCCAGCAGCCCCTCCCCAGGGGCCTACAATGAGCAGTTCTTC. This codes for CASSPSPGAYNEQFF.

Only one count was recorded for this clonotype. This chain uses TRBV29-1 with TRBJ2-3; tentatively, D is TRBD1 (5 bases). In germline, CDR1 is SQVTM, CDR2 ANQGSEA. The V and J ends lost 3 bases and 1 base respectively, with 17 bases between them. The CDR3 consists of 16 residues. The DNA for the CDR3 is TGCAGCGTTGATCGGGTGGCAGGGCCTGGCACAGATACGCAGTATTTT. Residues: CSVDRVAGPGTDTQYF.

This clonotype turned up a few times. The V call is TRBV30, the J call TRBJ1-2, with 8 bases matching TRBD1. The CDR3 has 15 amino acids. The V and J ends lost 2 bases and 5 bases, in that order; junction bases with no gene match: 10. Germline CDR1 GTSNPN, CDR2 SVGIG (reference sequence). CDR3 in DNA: TGTGCCTGGAGTCGCAGGGGGCGCGAGGAGTATGGCTACACCTTC. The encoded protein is CAWSRRGREEYGYTF. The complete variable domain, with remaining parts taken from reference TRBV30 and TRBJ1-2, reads SQTIHQWPATLVQPVGSPLSLECTVEGTSNPNLYWYRQAAGRGLQLLFYSVGIGQISSEVPQNLSASRPQDRQFILSSKKLLLSDSGFYLCAWSRRGREEYGYTFGSGTRLTVV.

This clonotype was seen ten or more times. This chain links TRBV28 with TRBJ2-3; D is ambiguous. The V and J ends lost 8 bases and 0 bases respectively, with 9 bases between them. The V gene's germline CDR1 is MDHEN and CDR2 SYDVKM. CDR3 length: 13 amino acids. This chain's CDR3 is CASGLPSTDTQYF. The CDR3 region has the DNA TGTGCCAGCGGCCTCCCGAGCACAGATACGCAGTATTTT.

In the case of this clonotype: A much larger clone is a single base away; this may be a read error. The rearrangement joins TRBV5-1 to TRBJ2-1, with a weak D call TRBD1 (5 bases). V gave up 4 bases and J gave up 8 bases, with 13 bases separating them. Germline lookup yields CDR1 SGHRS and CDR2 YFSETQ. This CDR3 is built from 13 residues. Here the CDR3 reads CASSTDSHHEQFF. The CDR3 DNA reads TGCGCCAGCAGCACTGACAGCCATCATGAGCAGTTCTTC.

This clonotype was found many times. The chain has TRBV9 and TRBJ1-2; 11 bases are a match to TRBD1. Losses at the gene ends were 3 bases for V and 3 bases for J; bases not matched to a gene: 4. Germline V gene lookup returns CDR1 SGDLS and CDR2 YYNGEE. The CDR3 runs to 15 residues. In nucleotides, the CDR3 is TGTGCCAGCAGCGACCGGACAGGGGGCGACTATGGCTACACCTTC. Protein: CASSDRTGGDYGYTF. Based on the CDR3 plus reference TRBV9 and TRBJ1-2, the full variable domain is DSGVTQTPKHLITATGQRVTLRCSPRSGDLSVYWYQQSLDQGLQFLIQYYNGEERAKGNILERFSAQQFPDLHSELNLSSLELGDSALYFCASSDRTGGDYGYTFGSGTRLTVV.

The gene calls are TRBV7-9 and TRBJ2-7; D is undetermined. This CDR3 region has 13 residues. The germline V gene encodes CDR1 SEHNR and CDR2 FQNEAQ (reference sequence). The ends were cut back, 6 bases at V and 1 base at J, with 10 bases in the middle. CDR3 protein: CASRFAGSYEQYF. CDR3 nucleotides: TGTGCCAGCAGGTTTGCAGGTTCCTACGAGCAGTACTTC.

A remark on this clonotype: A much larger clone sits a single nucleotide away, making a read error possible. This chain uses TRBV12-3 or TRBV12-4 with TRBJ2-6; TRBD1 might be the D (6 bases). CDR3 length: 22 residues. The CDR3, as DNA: TGTGCCGGCAGTTTTAGACAGGTGACTCCAGTCCACGAGAGCTCTGGGGCCAACGTCCTGACTTTC. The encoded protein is CAGSFRQVTPVHESSGANVLTF.

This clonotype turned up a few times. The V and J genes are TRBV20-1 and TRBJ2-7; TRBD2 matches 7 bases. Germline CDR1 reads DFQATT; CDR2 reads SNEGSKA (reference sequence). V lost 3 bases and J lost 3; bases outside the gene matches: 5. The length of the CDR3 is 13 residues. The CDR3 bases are TGCAGTGCTAGTACGGGACTACGCTACGAGCAGTACTTC. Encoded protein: CSASTGLRYEQYF.